Listed here are 27 T cell receptor beta chains from one sample, sequenced in a study of shared clonotypes between healthy human individuals. TCRdb's table, derived via immunoSEQ multiplex PCR, lists solely in-frame clones and lacks some. The table includes millions of clones, 85% to 95% detected once. Sequenced sample: naive CD4+ T cells sorted from blood. Subset reported: CD45RA+ positively selected. The receptors stem from a man aged 18 to 30 in good health.

The chain couples TRBV2 to TRBJ1-4; the D gene is possibly TRBD1 (5 bases). The CDR3 covers 13 residues. Germline lookup yields CDR1 SNHLY and CDR2 FYNNEI. Trimming took off 6 bases at V and 8 bases at J, with 13 bases between the two ends. CDR3 residues: CASRRDQGEKLFF. The CDR3 DNA reads as TGTGCCAGCAGAAGGGACCAAGGAGAAAAACTGTTTTTT.

The CDR3 region has the DNA TGTGCCAGCAGTTACGCCGAAAGGAAAGCTTTCTTT. It yields the protein CASSYAERKAFF. The J gene is TRBJ1-1, the V gene TRBV6-6; D unresolved. The ends were cut back, 2 bases at V and 9 bases at J, with 10 bases in the middle. The CDR3 runs 12 residues. Germline CDR1 reads MNHNY; CDR2 reads SVGAGI (reference sequence).

The chain has TRBV6-5 and TRBJ1-1; no clear D. Germline assignment: CDR1 MNHEY and CDR2 SVGAGI. V lost 6 bases and J 6 bases, leaving 8 bases between the germline ends. This CDR3 is built from 11 residues. CDR3 bases: TGTGCCAGCAGACGGAAGTCTGAAGCTTTCTTT. Its protein is CASRRKSEAFF.

The chain recombines TRBV5-1 with TRBJ2-2, with 9 bases fitting TRBD1. The CDR3 spans 16 residues. Germline V gene data show CDR1 as SGHRS and CDR2 as YFSETQ. V was pared by 4 bases and J by 1 base, with 5 bases of the junction left unmatched. Here the CDR3 reads CASSPRQGGNTGELFF. In DNA form, the CDR3 reads TGCGCCAGCAGCCCACGACAGGGGGGGAACACCGGGGAGCTGTTTTTT.

The V and J genes are TRBV2 and TRBJ2-7; 7 nucleotides match TRBD1. The CDR3 has 14 residues. Per the germline V gene, CDR1 is SNHLY and CDR2 is FYNNEI. V lost 6 bases and J lost 3; bases outside the gene matches: 8. The CDR3 region has the DNA TGTGCCAGCAGCACGAGGGGGCGCAACTACGAGCAGTACTTC. Translating gives CASSTRGRNYEQYF.

The rearrangement uses TRBV7-9 and TRBJ2-4, with 10 positions matching TRBD1. Trimming cost V 3 bases and J 2 bases; bases outside gene matches: 10. The CDR3 totals 18 residues. Germline loops: CDR1 SEHNR, CDR2 FQNEAQ (reference sequence). In DNA, the CDR3 is TGTGCCAGCAGCTTTGGGACAGGGGAGAGTATAACCAAAAACATTCAGTACTTC. Translating gives CASSFGTGESITKNIQYF. The entire variable domain, with the rest obtained from reference TRBV7-9 and TRBJ2-4, is as follows: DTGVSQNPRHKITKRGQNVTFRCDPISEHNRLYWYRQTLGQGPEFLTYFQNEAQLEKSRLLSDRFSAERPKGSFSTLEIQRTEQGDSAMYLCASSFGTGESITKNIQYFGAGTRLSVL.

The chain recombines TRBV6-5 with TRBJ2-5, with TRBD2 identical over 11 bases. The CDR3 consists of 16 residues. After removal of 4 bases from V and 2 bases from J, the junction contained 6 bases not matched to a gene. The germline CDR1 and CDR2 sequences are MNHEY and SVGAGI. CDR3 sequence reads: CASSSLTSGVQETQYF. The CDR3 DNA reads TGTGCCAGCAGTTCATTGACTAGCGGGGTGCAAGAGACCCAGTACTTC.

This clone was seen a single time. This CDR3 reads CASSPLPETNYGYTF. The CDR3 bases are TGTGCCAGCTCACCACTCCCAGAGACTAACTATGGCTACACCTTC. The V call is TRBV18, the J call TRBJ1-2; D gene unclear. Per the germline V gene, CDR1 is KGHSH and CDR2 is LQKENI. Deletions cut 1 base from V and 0 bases from J, with 9 bases between. The CDR3 spans 15 residues.

This chain joins TRBV7-9 and TRBJ2-1; no definite D call. The V end was cut by 0 bases, the J end by 5 bases, with 8 bases between. This CDR3 is 14 amino acids long. Per germline, CDR1 SEHNR and CDR2 FQNEAQ (reference sequence). The chain's CDR3 is CASSLAGPNNEQFF. The CDR3 region has the DNA TGTGCCAGCAGCTTAGCCGGCCCCAACAATGAGCAGTTCTTC.

The V gene is TRBV14, the J gene TRBJ2-5; D possibly corresponds to TRBD2 (6 bases). CDR1 and CDR2 from the germline V gene are SGHDN and FVKESK. The CDR3 length is 16 residues. The V gene lost 1 base and the J gene lost 2 bases, with 14 bases spanning the gap. The CDR3 DNA sequence: TGTGCCAGCAGCCAAGTCGGAGGGGCAGCACAAGAGACCCAGTACTTC. Encoded protein: CASSQVGGAAQETQYF.

This chain uses TRBV19 with TRBJ2-7, with 8 bases aligning to TRBD2. V dropped 6 bases and J dropped 7; count of bases not matched to a gene: 26. The CDR3 runs to 19 residues. CDR1 is LNHDA and CDR2 is SQIVND in the germline V gene (reference sequence). The CDR3 protein is CASRRIPAGGSYLPPEQYF. CDR3 nucleotide sequence: TGTGCCAGTAGAAGGATTCCCGCGGGAGGAAGTTACCTTCCTCCGGAGCAGTACTTC.

This clone has more than one count but fewer than ten. Here the CDR3 DNA reads TGTGCCAGCAGCCAAGACAGGAATTCACCCCTCCACTTT. It translates to CASSQDRNSPLHF. V is TRBV11-2 and J is TRBJ1-6, with D maybe TRBD1 (6 bases). This CDR3 is built from 13 residues. CDR1 and CDR2 (germline): SGHAT, FQNNGV. V lost 5 bases and J 7 bases, leaving 9 bases between the germline ends. Full variable domain (missing parts from reference TRBV11-2 and TRBJ1-6): EAGVAQSPRYKIIEKRQSVAFWCNPISGHATLYWYQQILGQGPKLLIQFQNNGVVDDSQLPKDRFSAERLKGVDSTLKIQPAKLEDSAVYLCASSQDRNSPLHFGNGTRLTVT.

This clone showed up just a few times. The chain links TRBV2 to TRBJ1-2; D possibly corresponds to TRBD1 (6 bases). The germline CDR1 and CDR2 sequences are SNHLY and FYNNEI. Trimming cost V 6 bases and J 7 bases, with 12 bases left between them. The CDR3 sequence is 12 residues long. CDR3 loop: CASRTGNGGYTF. The CDR3 coding sequence is TGTGCCAGCAGAACAGGGAATGGTGGCTACACCTTC.

The rearrangement links TRBV5-6 to TRBJ1-2; no reliable D call. This CDR3 region has 13 residues. V lost 1 base and J 3 bases, leaving 7 bases between the germline ends. Germline CDR1 reads SGHDT; CDR2 reads YYEEEE. CDR3 loop: CASSLRRDYGYTF. DNA for the CDR3: TGTGCCAGCAGCTTGAGACGCGACTATGGCTACACCTTC.

This clone has a single count. The same CDR3 is also encoded by other DNA sequences in this sample. This rearrangement joins TRBV2 to TRBJ2-3; possibly TRBD2 for D (5 bases). The V and J ends lost 7 bases and 0 bases respectively, with 8 bases between them. This CDR3 spans 13 amino acids. From germline, CDR1 is SNHLY and CDR2 FYNNEI. Here the CDR3 DNA reads TGTGCCAGCAAACCGGGAAGCACAGATACGCAGTATTTT. Translated, it gives CASKPGSTDTQYF. Using reference TRBV2 and TRBJ2-3 for the parts outside the CDR3, the full variable domain is EPEVTQTPSHQVTQMGQEVILRCVPISNHLYFYWYRQILGQKVEFLVSFYNNEISEKSEIFDDQFSVERPDGSNFTLKIRSTKLEDSAMYFCASKPGSTDTQYFGPGTRLTVL.

This chain connects TRBV5-6 to TRBJ2-1; D may be TRBD1 or TRBD2 (6 bases each). V lost 7 bases and J 8 bases, leaving 19 bases between the germline ends. Germline CDR1 and CDR2: SGHDT and YYEEEE. The CDR3 has 14 amino acids. The CDR3 loop is CASRPPLGGHEQFF. As DNA, the CDR3 is TGTGCCAGCCGCCCTCCGCTAGGGGGGCATGAGCAGTTCTTC. The full variable domain, in which reference TRBV5-6 and TRBJ2-1 provide the parts outside the CDR3, is DAGVTQSPTHLIKTRGQQVTLRCSPKSGHDTVSWYQQALGQGPQFIFQYYEEEERQRGNFPDRFSGHQFPNYSSELNVNALLLGDSALYLCASRPPLGGHEQFFGPGTRLTVL.

This chain connects TRBV7-8 to TRBJ2-7, with unresolved D. V was trimmed by 6 bases and J by 5 bases, leaving 14 bases between them. The CDR3 is 13 residues long. Per germline, CDR1 SGHVS and CDR2 FQNEAQ. The CDR3 sequence is CASRQTPRHEQYF. The CDR3 coding sequence is TGTGCCAGCAGACAAACTCCCCGCCACGAGCAGTACTTC. Full variable domain (remainder filled in from reference TRBV7-8 and TRBJ2-7): GAGVSQSPRYKVAKRGQDVALRCDPISGHVSLFWYQQALGQGPEFLTYFQNEAQLDKSGLPSDRFFAERPEGSVSTLKIQRTQQEDSAVYLCASRQTPRHEQYFGPGTRLTVT.

This clone was detected a few times. The chain uses TRBV6-5 and TRBJ2-3; D assignment may be TRBD1 or TRBD2 (6 bases each). CDR1 and CDR2 (germline): MNHEY, SVGAGI. Between the trimmed V and J ends, which lost 10 bases and 7 bases, there was a span of 24 bases. The CDR3 spans 15 residues. The CDR3 spells CATQDSGAYTYTQYF. The CDR3 coding sequence is TGTGCCACCCAAGACTCGGGGGCATACACGTATACGCAGTATTTT.

This clone turned up a few times. This chain uses TRBV4-2 with TRBJ2-7; TRBD1 or TRBD2 may be the D gene (6 bases each). The germline V gene encodes CDR1 LGHNA and CDR2 YNFKEQ. V gave up 0 bases and J gave up 5 bases, with 8 bases separating them. The CDR3 length is 13 residues. CDR3 amino acids: CASSQDRGDEQYF. The CDR3, as DNA: TGTGCCAGCAGCCAAGATAGGGGGGACGAGCAGTACTTC.

The J gene is TRBJ2-2, the V gene TRBV5-4; D gene unclear. The CDR3 is 16 residues long. The germline gives CDR1 SGHNT, CDR2 YYREEE (reference sequence). V lost 0 bases to trimming and J lost 5 bases, with 14 bases between them. The DNA for the CDR3 is TGTGCCAGCAGCTTGGCCCCGGATCTGAGAACCGGGGAGCTGTTTTTT. Translated, it gives CASSLAPDLRTGELFF.

V usage is TRBV5-1 and J usage is TRBJ2-1; D gene uncertain. Trimming took off 2 bases at V and 5 bases at J, with 5 bases between the two ends. The CDR3 covers 12 residues. Germline CDR1 reads SGHRS; CDR2 reads YFSETQ. CDR3 DNA: TGCGCCAGCAGCTTCGATCACAATGAGCAGTTCTTC. Translated: CASSFDHNEQFF.

The genes are TRBV11-2 and TRBJ2-1, with D possibly TRBD1 on 5 matching bases. V lost 6 bases and J lost 6, with 9 bases in between. This CDR3 comprises 12 residues. Germline loops: CDR1 SGHAT, CDR2 FQNNGV. CDR3: CASRAQGNEQFF. The CDR3 coding sequence is TGTGCCAGCAGGGCTCAGGGCAATGAGCAGTTCTTC.

With regard to this clone: Different DNA sequences within this sample yield the same CDR3. The chain employs TRBV6-5 and TRBJ2-5; perhaps D is TRBD1 or TRBD2 (5 bases each). Germline assignment: CDR1 MNHEY and CDR2 SVGAGI. The V gene lost 8 bases and the J gene lost 3 bases, with 10 bases spanning the gap. The CDR3 has 12 amino acids. The CDR3 DNA is TGTGCCAGCTCGCGAGGGGAAGAGACCCAGTACTTC. Its protein product is CASSRGEETQYF.

V is TRBV21-1 and J is TRBJ1-2; the D call of TRBD1 is as the table states it, not checked on the DNA. TRBV21-1 is flagged as a pseudogene. The length of the CDR3 is 15 residues. As DNA, the CDR3 is TGTGCCAGCAGCATCCGGGACAGGGCCTTCTATGGCTACACCTTC. Encoded protein: CASSIRDRAFYGYTF.

This clone turned up a few times. CDR3: CASSVTGGPSEQYF. CDR3 DNA: TGTGCCAGCAGTGTAACAGGGGGCCCTTCTGAGCAGTACTTC. The chain couples TRBV6-1 to TRBJ2-7; TRBD1 aligns across 9 bases. Germline values: CDR1 MNHNS, CDR2 SASEGT. V gave up 4 bases and J gave up 7 bases; unmatched junction bases: 8. CDR3 length: 14 residues.

CDR3 coding DNA: TGTGCCAGCAGTTACTGGGGCAGTATCCCCAACGAGCAGTACTTC. Translation gives CASSYWGSIPNEQYF. The J gene is TRBJ2-7, the V gene TRBV6-5, with D perhaps matching TRBD1 (5 bases). The CDR3 has 15 amino acids. V was clipped by 1 base and J by 5 bases, with 15 bases between them. The germline CDR1 and CDR2 sequences are MNHEY and SVGAGI.

The genes are TRBV4-1 and TRBJ1-6; possible D gene TRBD1, 5 bases. The CDR3 has 17 residues. The germline gives CDR1 MGHRA, CDR2 YSYEKL. V lost 0 bases, J lost 7 bases, and 16 bases lay in between. As DNA, the CDR3 is TGCGCCAGCAGCCAAGATCATGGGCAGGGATTAAATTCACCCCTCCACTTT. Its protein product is CASSQDHGQGLNSPLHF.